The 11 T cell receptor beta chains given below trace back to one sample, sequenced in a study of beta chain features in type 1 diabetes. Study-level findings and limits: Moderately but significantly shorter TCRB CDR3s were found in Type 1 diabetes patients in all four CD4+ subsets.

Antigens for these TCRs are unknown. Reverse transcribing all isolated RNA meant expressed TCRB transcripts were sequenced. Sequencing was performed with immunoSEQ multiplex PCR; in TCRdb, only in-frame clones are kept and a portion is missing. The repertoire includes 600,000 or so clones, around 12% of them detected once, and over 0.1% sits in the top ten. The specimen sequenced was naive CD4+ T cells from blood. The receptors stem from a man aged 25-45 years with type 1 diabetes.

Only a few counts were recorded for this clone. This sequence joins TRBV6-5 and TRBJ1-5; D is undetermined. The V gene's germline CDR1 is MNHEY and CDR2 SVGAGI. This CDR3 contains 13 residues. Trimming took 6 bases from V and 11 from J, leaving 17 bases between them. CDR3 protein: CASSLNRIGTQHF. For the CDR3, the DNA is TGTGCCAGCAGCCTTAACCGGATCGGGACCCAGCATTTT.

The chain has TRBV7-2 and TRBJ1-2, with TRBD1 matching 7 bases. Trimming cost V 4 bases and J 0 bases; bases outside gene matches: 11. CDR3 length: 17 amino acids. Germline CDR1 and CDR2: SGHTA and FQGNSA. The CDR3 DNA reads TGTGCCAGCAGCTCGTTACTTCCGGGACAGACTAACTATGGCTACACCTTC. It encodes CASSSLLPGQTNYGYTF.

This clone was picked up a small number of times. The V gene is TRBV11-2, the J gene TRBJ2-1; a possible D gene is TRBD2 (7 bases). The CDR3 extends over 16 amino acids. Trimming cost V 5 bases and J 8 bases, with 22 bases left between them. Germline V lookup: CDR1 SGHAT, CDR2 FQNNGV. The CDR3 reads CASSPLFEGGRDEQFF. CDR3 nucleotide sequence: TGTGCCAGCAGCCCACTGTTCGAGGGGGGGAGGGATGAGCAGTTCTTC.

This chain links TRBV29-1 with TRBJ1-2, with unresolved D. Germline loops: CDR1 SQVTM, CDR2 ANQGSEA. Deletions cut 4 bases from V and 3 bases from J, with 12 bases between. The CDR3 spans 13 residues. The CDR3 protein is CSVAPGPYYGYTF. Here the CDR3 DNA reads TGCAGCGTTGCCCCCGGGCCATACTATGGCTACACCTTC.

V usage is TRBV25-1 and J usage is TRBJ1-6; 9 positions match TRBD1. The ends lost 6 bases at V and 5 bases at J; junction bases unmatched: 2. The CDR3 spans 14 residues. CDR1 and CDR2 from the germline V gene are MGHDK and SYGVNS. CDR3 residues: CASSGQGNNSPLHF. The CDR3 DNA sequence: TGTGCCAGCAGCGGACAGGGGAATAATTCACCCCTCCACTTT.

In its sample, this clone was seen a few times. The chain recombines TRBV7-2 with TRBJ1-6; possible D gene TRBD1, 5 bases. The V end lost 1 base, the J end lost 12 bases, and 19 bases lay between the germline ends. The CDR3 extends over 16 amino acids. The V gene's germline CDR1 is SGHTA and CDR2 FQGNSA. The CDR3 region is CASSLEPGLRGEPLHF. The CDR3 DNA sequence: TGTGCCAGCAGCTTAGAACCGGGGCTGCGGGGTGAACCCCTCCACTTT.

This clone was picked up a small number of times. Distinct nucleotide sequences in the sample also encode this CDR3. DNA of the CDR3: TGTGCCAGCAGCTTAGTGTCAGAGACCCAGTACTTC. It encodes CASSLVSETQYF. This chain connects TRBV7-9 to TRBJ2-5; no reliable D call. From germline, CDR1 is SEHNR and CDR2 FQNEAQ (reference sequence). The CDR3 covers 12 residues. V gave up 1 base and J gave up 4 bases, with 4 bases separating them.

This clone came up a few times. The chain carries TRBV10-3 and TRBJ2-5, with D hard to call. The CDR3 consists of 14 residues. V was cut by 3 bases and J by 1 base, with 9 bases left in between. Germline CDR1 and CDR2: ENHRY and SYGVKD. The CDR3 DNA follows: TGTGCCATCAGTGAAAGAGGTACCCAAGAGACCCAGTACTTC. Amino acid sequence: CAISERGTQETQYF.

This rearrangement joins TRBV19 to TRBJ2-5; maybe TRBD1 (5 bases). Germline V CDR1 and CDR2: LNHDA, SQIVND (reference sequence). V lost 4 bases, J lost 3 bases, and 12 bases lay in between. CDR3 length: 14 residues. The CDR3 region is CASSRRQPEETQYF. For the CDR3, the DNA is TGTGCCAGTAGTAGGAGACAGCCCGAAGAGACCCAGTACTTC.

Many counts were recorded for this clone. The rearrangement uses TRBV7-3 and TRBJ2-2; D ambiguous. From germline, CDR1 is SGHTA and CDR2 FQGTGA. The CDR3 sequence is 15 residues long. V was trimmed by 5 bases and J by 7 bases, leaving 17 bases between them. CDR3 protein: CASSQDGAFHGELFF. The CDR3 region has the DNA TGTGCCAGCAGCCAAGACGGTGCGTTCCACGGGGAGCTGTTTTTT.

The chain carries TRBV10-3 and TRBJ1-5, with a possible D match to TRBD1 (5 bases). Germline V gene sequence: CDR1 ENHRY, CDR2 SYGVKD. Trimming took 0 bases from V and 0 from J, leaving 15 bases between them. The CDR3 runs 18 residues. CDR3 loop: CAISESAVGGRSNQPQHF. CDR3 DNA: TGTGCCATCAGTGAGTCGGCTGTGGGGGGACGTAGCAATCAGCCCCAGCATTTT.